A single sample is the source of the 22 T cell receptor beta chains below, sequenced in a study of blood T cells in healthy people across ages. Sample-barcoded 5' priming and a J-beta primer mix drove a second PCR of about 6 to 12 cycles. TCRdb independently ran MiXCR on the 5' RACE reads; one entry per CDR3 protein. The table has about a million distinct CDR3 sequences, roughly 51% seen once. Sequencing was carried out using blood. These TCRs come from a woman aged 55-70 years in good health.

V usage is TRBV20-1 and J usage is TRBJ2-1; TRBD2 matches at 8 bases. Germline V gene sequence: CDR1 DFQATT, CDR2 SNEGSKA (reference sequence). The trim removed 2 bases at V and 7 bases at J, leaving 7 bases unmatched. The CDR3 has 14 residues. The CDR3 bases are TGCAGTGCTAGAAGGAGCGGGAGCGGGAATGAGCAGTTCTTC. It encodes CSARRSGSGNEQFF.

This clonotype was counted a few times. The chain employs TRBV28 and TRBJ2-1, with a possible D match to TRBD2 (5 bases). V gave up 7 bases and J gave up 4 bases, with 11 bases separating them. The CDR3 is 13 amino acids. Per germline, CDR1 MDHEN and CDR2 SYDVKM. CDR3 region: CASKLAGYNEQFF. For the CDR3, the DNA is TGTGCCAGCAAGCTAGCAGGATACAATGAGCAGTTCTTC.

This clonotype was recorded many times. V usage is TRBV4-2 and J usage is TRBJ2-7; 10 bases are a match to TRBD2. Germline V gene lookup returns CDR1 LGHNA and CDR2 YNFKEQ. V lost 8 bases, J lost 2 bases, and 3 bases stayed unmatched. The CDR3 contains 13 residues. In nucleotides, the CDR3 is TGTGCCAGCGGAGCGGGAGGGCCCTACGAGCAGTACTTC. Encoded protein: CASGAGGPYEQYF.

The chain couples TRBV20-1 to TRBJ2-7; 8 nucleotides align to TRBD2. Unmatched junction bases numbered 17, after V lost 1 base and J lost 3 bases. CDR1 DFQATT and CDR2 SNEGSKA come from the germline V gene (reference sequence). The CDR3 has 18 amino acids. Written as DNA, the CDR3 is TGCAGTGCTAGAGGCAAACACCTAGCGGGTGGAGGCTTCTACGAGCAGTACTTC. Its translation: CSARGKHLAGGGFYEQYF.

In the case of this clonotype: Sequence at one end of the junction differs from germline and may be a read error. The chain carries TRBV7-8 and TRBJ1-5; 7 positions agree with TRBD1. This CDR3 has 14 residues. Per germline, CDR1 SGHVS and CDR2 FQNEAQ. The CDR3 sequence: CASSSMTGNRPQHF. DNA for the CDR3: TGTGCCAGCAGCTCGATGACAGGGAATCGGCCCCAGCATTTT.

Here the CDR3 reads CASSLIWTSGKVEQFF. The CDR3 DNA reads as TGTGCCAGCAGCTTGATCTGGACTAGCGGGAAGGTTGAGCAGTTCTTC. The V call is TRBV7-2, the J call TRBJ2-1; 12 bases are shared with TRBD2. The germline gives CDR1 SGHTA, CDR2 FQGNSA. The trim removed 3 bases at V and 9 bases at J, leaving 9 bases unmatched. The CDR3 consists of 16 residues.

The V and J genes are TRBV7-9 and TRBJ2-1, with D possibly being TRBD2 (6 bases). V was shortened by 5 bases and J by 5 bases, with 19 bases between the two germline ends. The CDR3 sequence is 16 residues long. Germline V gene sequence: CDR1 SEHNR, CDR2 FQNEAQ (reference sequence). As DNA, the CDR3 is TGTGCCAGCAGCGTCACGACTAGTTTCCGGCACAATGAGCAGTTCTTC. Translated: CASSVTTSFRHNEQFF.

The chain has TRBV7-2 and TRBJ2-5; TRBD1 aligns across 9 bases. This CDR3 is 17 amino acids long. Trimming removed 4 bases from V and 5 bases from J; junction bases left unmatched: 14. Germline V lookup: CDR1 SGHTA, CDR2 FQGNSA. DNA of the CDR3: TGTGCCAGCAGCTCCCCAAAACAGACAGGGGGGTTGGAGACCCAGTACTTC. It translates to CASSSPKQTGGLETQYF. Combining the CDR3 with reference TRBV7-2 and TRBJ2-5 gives the whole variable domain GAGVSQSPSNKVTEKGKDVELRCDPISGHTALYWYRQSLGQGLEFLIYFQGNSAPDKSGLPSDRFSAERTGGSVSTLTIQRTQQEDSAVYLCASSSPKQTGGLETQYFGPGTRLLVL.

Here the CDR3 reads CASSLLGHTF. The CDR3 nucleotides are TGTGCCAGCAGCCTGCTTGGCCACACCTTC. The chain recombines TRBV12-1 with TRBJ1-2. TRBV12-1 is given as a pseudogene. This CDR3 has 10 residues.

This clonotype appeared a single time. The limits of the CDR3 on the DNA are not certain, so only TCRdb's listed CDR3 is given. The chain carries TRBV20-1 and TRBJ2-1; the D call in the table, TRBD2, was not verified against the DNA. The CDR3 length equals 19 residues, ends included. Germline V CDR1 and CDR2: DFQATT, SNEGSKA (reference sequence). CDR3 protein: CSAMYLCASSHGTPNEQFF.

DNA for the CDR3: TGTGCCAGCAGCCTCTCGGGCTTGTACGCTGAGCAGTTCTTC. This codes for CASSLSGLYAEQFF. J is TRBJ2-1 and V is TRBV9; D unclear. Between the trimmed V and J ends, which lost 4 bases and 9 bases, there was a span of 17 bases. The CDR3 has 14 amino acids. In germline, CDR1 is SGDLS, CDR2 YYNGEE.

This clonotype appeared a few times. This chain links TRBV7-9 with TRBJ2-1; no firm D call. From germline, CDR1 is SEHNR and CDR2 FQNEAQ (reference sequence). V was cut by 5 bases and J by 0 bases, with 14 bases left in between. The CDR3 has 16 amino acids. CDR3 sequence reads: CASSRSGSSSYNEQFF. CDR3 sequence (DNA): TGTGCCAGCAGCCGATCAGGTTCGAGCTCCTACAATGAGCAGTTCTTC.

The rearrangement links TRBV7-2 to TRBJ2-2; no clear D gene. Germline-derived CDR1 and CDR2 are SGHTA and FQGNSA. This CDR3 region has 14 residues. V was shortened by 6 bases and J by 2 bases, with 10 bases between the two germline ends. The CDR3 sequence: CASRTGINTGELFF. CDR3 sequence (DNA): TGTGCCAGCAGGACTGGAATTAACACCGGGGAGCTGTTTTTT.

This clonotype showed up just a few times. The V call is TRBV27, the J call TRBJ2-3; TRBD2 might be the D (5 bases). The length of the CDR3 is 16 residues. Germline values: CDR1 MNHEY, CDR2 SMNVEV (reference sequence). V was trimmed by 6 bases and J by 0 bases, leaving 16 bases between them. The CDR3 reads CASSPDLETSTDTQYF. The CDR3 DNA reads as TGTGCCAGCAGCCCGGACTTGGAGACTAGCACAGATACGCAGTATTTT.

This chain links TRBV28 with TRBJ1-4; unclear D gene. The CDR3 runs to 15 residues. Per the germline V gene, CDR1 is MDHEN and CDR2 is SYDVKM. Trimming took 5 bases from V and 0 from J, leaving 10 bases between them. The CDR3 reads CASSKRRTTNEKLFF. CDR3 DNA: TGTGCCAGCAGTAAACGCAGAACAACTAATGAAAAACTGTTTTTT.

The rearrangement links TRBV29-1 to TRBJ1-1, with D possibly TRBD1 on 5 matching bases. Germline CDR1 SQVTM, CDR2 ANQGSEA. The CDR3 covers 10 residues. V gave up 1 base and J gave up 11 bases, with 8 bases separating them. The DNA of the CDR3 is TGCAGCGTTGAAGGGGGGGTGGCTTTCTTT. Amino acid sequence: CSVEGGVAFF.

This sequence joins TRBV29-1 and TRBJ2-7, with D perhaps being TRBD1 or TRBD2 (5 bases each). CDR1 SQVTM and CDR2 ANQGSEA come from the germline V gene. The CDR3 is made up of 12 amino acids. V shed 7 bases and J shed 5 bases, with 15 bases lying between them. CDR3 loop: CSAGKGSHEQYF. The CDR3 DNA is TGCAGCGCAGGAAAGGGGAGCCACGAGCAGTACTTC.

Comment on this clonotype: The germline gene is not matched at one end of the junction; a read error may be the cause. The J gene is TRBJ2-7, the V gene TRBV7-2; D not resolved. The CDR3 has 12 residues. The germline gives CDR1 SGHTA, CDR2 FQGNSA. The CDR3, as DNA: TGTGCCGGCAGCTTGACAAGTTACGAGCAGTACTTC. Translated: CAGSLTSYEQYF.

This clonotype came up a few times. The CDR3 loop reads CASSDTIAYEQYF. The CDR3, as DNA: TGTGCCAGCAGCGATACAATAGCCTACGAGCAGTACTTC. The rearrangement uses TRBV7-2 and TRBJ2-7; D remains unclear. Trimming took off 5 bases at V and 2 bases at J, with 10 bases between the two ends. Germline V gene lookup returns CDR1 SGHTA and CDR2 FQGNSA. The CDR3 has 13 amino acids.

J is TRBJ2-2 and V is TRBV12-3 or TRBV12-4; 14 nucleotides match TRBD2. This CDR3 region has 19 residues. V shed 1 base and J 2 bases; nucleotides not matched to a gene: 6. CDR3 sequence reads: CASSLGRLAGGPNTGELFF. CDR3 in DNA: TGTGCCAGCAGTTTAGGAAGACTAGCGGGAGGGCCTAACACCGGGGAGCTGTTTTTT.

This rearrangement joins TRBV27 to TRBJ1-5; a weak D match, TRBD1 (5 bases). In germline, CDR1 is MNHEY, CDR2 SMNVEV (reference sequence). Trimming shortened V by 2 bases and J by 5 bases, and 7 bases separated the two germline ends. The CDR3 has 13 amino acids. Here the CDR3 reads CASSLSRDQPQHF. The DNA of the CDR3 is TGTGCCAGCAGTTTAAGCAGGGATCAGCCCCAGCATTTT.

The chain recombines TRBV6-4 with TRBJ2-1; 9 nucleotides match TRBD1. The DNA end favors TRBJ2-7, so the J call may be wrong. The CDR3 covers 14 residues. Germline V lookup: CDR1 MRHNA, CDR2 SNTAGT. The CDR3 DNA is TGTGCCAGCAGTGTCGGGACAGGGTACAATGAGCAGTACTTC. Translating it yields CASSVGTGYNEQYF.